Listed below are T cell receptor beta chains from one sample, sequenced in a study of T cell responses to AZD1222 COVID-19 vaccine. Only in-frame clones appear in the TCRdb table, and some are missing; sequencing was by immunoSEQ multiplex PCR. The sample contains 200,000 to 250,000 clones, approximately 94% of which appear only once. This specimen was peripheral blood, taken 28 days after the second dose of the MenACWY control vaccine. Receptor source: an adult who received the MenACWY meningococcal vaccine as a control. Both conserved end residues are part of each CDR3.

V gene: TRBV7-9; CDR3 protein: CASSFRQGEQYF
V gene: TRBV6-2/TRBV6-3; CDR3 protein: CASSSPLSSGGYPEQYF
V gene: TRBV12-3/TRBV12-4; CDR3 protein: CASSYRENTEAFF
V gene: TRBV7-3; CDR3 protein: CASSLGGGQLLGDTEAFF
V gene: TRBV5-1; CDR3 protein: CASSLTSGGAVRTDTQYF
V gene: TRBV29-1; CDR3 protein: CSAKSGRGEEKLFF
V gene: TRBV30; CDR3 protein: CAWSDGGNTIYF
V gene: TRBV28; CDR3 protein: CASSPGTVNYGYTF
V gene: TRBV7-8; CDR3 protein: CASSLFGGLAVNEQFF
V gene: TRBV29-1; CDR3 protein: CSVEASGRSTRQFF
V gene: TRBV19; CDR3 protein: CASSIDLFTGQNYGYTF
V gene: TRBV5-4; CDR3 protein: CASSLYSTASTGELFF
V gene: TRBV6-5; CDR3 protein: CATRTSGTDTQYF
V gene: TRBV10-3; CDR3 protein: CAITPGTRGDGYTF
V gene: TRBV3-1/TRBV3-2; CDR3 protein: CASSHLQDTQYF
V gene: TRBV7-9; CDR3 protein: CASSFSGRATNEKLFF
V gene: TRBV28; CDR3 protein: CASSPRSGELFF
V gene: TRBV9; CDR3 protein: CASSLTGGADGYTF
V gene: TRBV7-2; CDR3 protein: CASSLRRGDGYTF
V gene: TRBV7-6; CDR3 protein: CASSRNQGALSGNTIYF
V gene: TRBV2; CDR3 protein: CATAGQNTEAFF
V gene: TRBV30; CDR3 protein: CAWRGDGFSYEQYF
V gene: TRBV6-5; CDR3 protein: CASLDQETQYF
V gene: TRBV6-5; CDR3 protein: CASSPGALGSPLHF
V gene: TRBV19; CDR3 protein: CASRRRGTEAFF
V gene: TRBV19; CDR3 protein: CASSIVQGRFVASNQPQHF
V gene: TRBV28; CDR3 protein: CASSFGQPQHF
V gene: TRBV29-1; CDR3 protein: CSVGLTASGRAYEQYF
V gene: TRBV30; CDR3 protein: CACGTEGSNQPQHF
V gene: TRBV7-2; CDR3 protein: CASSQTGGRETQYF
V gene: TRBV28; CDR3 protein: CASSFPDSYGYTF
V gene: TRBV5-1; CDR3 protein: CASSLVPGTPFQETQYF
V gene: TRBV5-1; CDR3 protein: CASRRETARNYEQYF
V gene: TRBV30; CDR3 protein: CAWTVGADTQYF
V gene: TRBV7-3; CDR3 protein: CASSLFPRQGGNTGELFF
V gene: TRBV14; CDR3 protein: CASSQDLIGASSSGANVLTF
V gene: TRBV29-1; CDR3 protein: CSVGGVTGALETQYF
V gene: TRBV12-3/TRBV12-4; CDR3 protein: CASSQNNEKLFF
V gene: TRBV28; CDR3 protein: CASSLPQGPDTQYF
V gene: TRBV19; CDR3 protein: CASSIDGTGRDEQYF
V gene: TRBV5-1; CDR3 protein: CASSLGQVISPLHF
V gene: TRBV5-1; CDR3 protein: CASSGGSYGYTF
V gene: TRBV19; CDR3 protein: CASSIANRASPLHF
V gene: TRBV6-5; CDR3 protein: CASNPRTARVGELFF
V gene: TRBV23-1; CDR3 protein: CASSQGVPGLVDSPSTGELFF
V gene: TRBV4-1; CDR3 protein: CASSYTGGEKLFF
V gene: TRBV30; CDR3 protein: CAWSQSSYEQYF
V gene: TRBV28; CDR3 protein: CASMILDGTGELFF
V gene: TRBV6-4; CDR3 protein: CASSATSGTFREQFF
V gene: TRBV2; CDR3 protein: CASSEVFGINSYEQYF
V gene: TRBV7-8; CDR3 protein: CASSLEERGGRDTQYF
V gene: TRBV5-1; CDR3 protein: CASSSSITGELFF
V gene: TRBV12-5; CDR3 protein: CASGPGGYNEQFF
V gene: TRBV3-1/TRBV3-2; CDR3 protein: CASSQDQRGYNEQFF
V gene: TRBV6-6; CDR3 protein: CASSYSVGEQYF
V gene: TRBV5-6; CDR3 protein: CASSLVGNNYGYTF
V gene: TRBV28; CDR3 protein: CASSPPLNEQFF
V gene: TRBV28; CDR3 protein: CASSLAGQQETQYF